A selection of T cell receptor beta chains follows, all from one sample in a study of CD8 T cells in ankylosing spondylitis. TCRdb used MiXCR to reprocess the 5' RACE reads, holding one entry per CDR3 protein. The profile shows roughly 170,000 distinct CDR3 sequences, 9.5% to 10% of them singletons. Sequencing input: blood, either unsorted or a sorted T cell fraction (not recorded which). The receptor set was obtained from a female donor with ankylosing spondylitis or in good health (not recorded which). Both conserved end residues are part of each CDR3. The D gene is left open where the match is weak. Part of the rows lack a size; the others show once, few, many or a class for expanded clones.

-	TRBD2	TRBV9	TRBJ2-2	TGTGCCAGCAGCGTCAGAGCGGGAGGAGGAACCGGGGAGCTGTTTTTT	CASSVRAGGGTGELFF
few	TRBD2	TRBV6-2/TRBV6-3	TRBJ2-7	TGTGCCAGCAGTAAACTCCGGGATAGCGGGAGCCTCTACGAGCAGTACTTC	CASSKLRDSGSLYEQYF
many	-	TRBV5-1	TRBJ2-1	TGCGCCAGCAGCCGAGTCAATGAGCAGTTCTTC	CASSRVNEQFF
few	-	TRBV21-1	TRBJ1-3	TGTGCCAGCAGCAAAGAGGAGACAGGCTCTGGAAACACCATATATTTT	CASSKEETGSGNTIYF
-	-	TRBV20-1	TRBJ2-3	TGCAGTGCTAGTATGGGGGGGCCTTCAGATACGCAGTATTTT	CSASMGGPSDTQYF
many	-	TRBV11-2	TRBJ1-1	TGTGCCAGCAGGAAAGAGCCGACTTTGAACACTGAAGCTTTCTTT	CASRKEPTLNTEAFF
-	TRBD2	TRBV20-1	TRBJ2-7	TGCAGTGCTAGAGATCCGTCAATGTTGTCGGGACTAGCGGGTCGGGGAAACTACGAGCAGTACTTC	CSARDPSMLSGLAGRGNYEQYF
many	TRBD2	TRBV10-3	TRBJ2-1	TGTGCCATCAGTGAGGCTAGCGGGGACAATGAGCAGTTCTTC	CAISEASGDNEQFF
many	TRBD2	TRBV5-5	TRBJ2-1	TGTGCCAGCAGCTTGATTAGCGGGACTCTCTACAATGAGCAGTTCTTC	CASSLISGTLYNEQFF
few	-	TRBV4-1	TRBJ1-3	TGCGCCAGCAGCCAAGGGATTCCGGGACTTTCCTCTGGAAACACCATATATTTT	CASSQGIPGLSSGNTIYF
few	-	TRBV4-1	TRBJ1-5	TGCGCCAGCAGCCTGGGAACCCTTAGCAATCAGCCCCAGCATTTT	CASSLGTLSNQPQHF
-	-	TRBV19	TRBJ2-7	TGTGCCAGTAGTACAGGACAGACCTACGAGCAGTACTTC	CASSTGQTYEQYF
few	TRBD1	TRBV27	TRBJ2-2	TGTGCCAAACACCTACCGGGACAGGGGACGGTACTTAGCACCGGGGAGCTGTTTTTT	CAKHLPGQGTVLSTGELFF
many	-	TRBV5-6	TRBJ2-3	TGTGCCAGCAGCCCATGGGGGGCCAGCACAGATACGCAGTATTTT	CASSPWGASTDTQYF
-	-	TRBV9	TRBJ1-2	TGTGCCAGCAGCGTAGCTTCCCCCCGGGGCACTTATGGCTACACCTTC	CASSVASPRGTYGYTF
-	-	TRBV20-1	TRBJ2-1	TGCAGTGCTAGAGGAGGGAGCCCCTACAATGAGCAGTTCTTC	CSARGGSPYNEQFF
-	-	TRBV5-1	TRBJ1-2	TGCGCCAGCAGCTTAAAGGTTAACTATGGCTACACCTTC	CASSLKVNYGYTF
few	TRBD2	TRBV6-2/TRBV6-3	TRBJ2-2	TGTGCCAGCAGCCCCGACCCCCGACTAGCTAGGACCGGGGAGCTGTTTTTT	CASSPDPRLARTGELFF
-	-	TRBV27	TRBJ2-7	TGTGCCACCAGACCTTCACTAGCAGCAAGCGAGCAGTACTTC	CATRPSLAASEQYF
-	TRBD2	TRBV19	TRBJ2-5	TGTGCCAGTAGTCTCCCGGGACTAGCGGGAGGGTTTCGGCAAGAGACCCAGTACTTC	CASSLPGLAGGFRQETQYF
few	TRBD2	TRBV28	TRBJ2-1	TGTGCCACCGAAAGGGCTAGCGGGAATGAGCAGTTCTTC	CATERASGNEQFF
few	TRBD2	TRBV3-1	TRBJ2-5	TGTGCCAGCAGCCCATATGCGGGAGGGGGGGAGACCCAGTACTTC	CASSPYAGGGETQYF
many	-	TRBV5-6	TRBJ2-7	TGTGCCAGTCCGCTTCGGGCCCTCTCCTACGAGCAGTACTTC	CASPLRALSYEQYF
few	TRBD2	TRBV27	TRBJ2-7	TGTGCCAGCTGGGGACTAGCGGGAGAAGATGCATCCTACGAGCAGTACTTC	CASWGLAGEDASYEQYF
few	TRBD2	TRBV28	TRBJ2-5	TGTGCCAGCAGTTCGCGGACTAGCGGATTACAAGAGACCCAGTACTTC	CASSSRTSGLQETQYF
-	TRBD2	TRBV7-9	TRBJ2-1	TGTGCCAGCAGCCCGCGGGGGACTAGCGAGGAGGGGTATGAGCAGTTCTTC	CASSPRGTSEEGYEQFF
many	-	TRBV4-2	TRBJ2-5	TGTGCCAGCAGCCAAGAAGGAGGTGGGACTGACCAGGCCCAGTACTTC	CASSQEGGGTDQAQYF
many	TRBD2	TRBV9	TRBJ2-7	TGTGCCAGCAGCGGGATGACTAGCGGGCTGTACTTC	CASSGMTSGLYF
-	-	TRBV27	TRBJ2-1	TGTGCCAGCAGTTCAATAGGCACAAGAGTCAATGAGCAGTTCTTC	CASSSIGTRVNEQFF
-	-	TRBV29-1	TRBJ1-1	TGCAGCGTTGAGGAAGGGCCTGAAGCTTTCTTT	CSVEEGPEAFF
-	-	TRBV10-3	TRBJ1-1	TGTACCATCAGCAGGGGAGGCACTGAAGCTTTCTTT	CTISRGGTEAFF
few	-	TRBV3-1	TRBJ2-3	TGTGCCAGCAGCCACCTGGGCCATTTCACAGATACGCAGTATTTT	CASSHLGHFTDTQYF
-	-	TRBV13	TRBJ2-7	TGTGCCAGCAGTCCGGGACACCGGAGGACCGAGCAGTACTTC	CASSPGHRRTEQYF
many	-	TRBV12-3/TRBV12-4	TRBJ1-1	TGTGCCAGCAGTCCCTACGAGGGAAACACTGAAGCTTTCTTT	CASSPYEGNTEAFF
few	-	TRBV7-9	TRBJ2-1	TGTGCCAGCAGCTCGGTTACAGGCGAGCAGTTCTTC	CASSSVTGEQFF
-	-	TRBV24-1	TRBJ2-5	TGTGCCACCAGTCAGGCGGGATCAGAGACCCAGTACTTC	CATSQAGSETQYF
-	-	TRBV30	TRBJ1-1	TGTGCCTGGAGTGTATTGGGGGGCATGGTAACTGAAGCTTTCTTT	CAWSVLGGMVTEAFF
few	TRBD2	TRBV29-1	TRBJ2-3	TGCAGCGTTGAAGCCTCGGGGGGGAAGGTGGAAGATACGCAGTATTTT	CSVEASGGKVEDTQYF
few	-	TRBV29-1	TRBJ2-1	TGCAGCGTTGAAGAGGGGCGGGATAGCTCCTACAATGAGCAGTTCTTC	CSVEEGRDSSYNEQFF
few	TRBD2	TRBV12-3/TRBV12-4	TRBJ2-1	TGTGCCAGCAGTTTTCTAGCGGGAGATGAGCAGTTCTTC	CASSFLAGDEQFF
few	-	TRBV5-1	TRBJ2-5	TGCGCCAGCAGCTCCCGGACAGCCCTAGAGACCCAGTACTTC	CASSSRTALETQYF